This T cell receptor beta chain was recorded in a study of T cells after yellow fever vaccination. Study in general: When fractions had low cell numbers, they were prepared with SMART-Seq v4 Ultra Low Input. Regarding the study as a whole: Although the secondary response was weaker, it peaked faster, at day 5 versus 15. Repertoires obtained by FACS sorting could include abundant clonotypes that entered as contaminants from the bulk population. At approximately 96% for CD4 and 70% to 90% for CD8, most primary-vaccination clones showed up again after the booster.

To note about this clonotype: What it binds is unknown.

Each CDR3 protein is one row after TCRdb ran MiXCR on the 5' RACE reads. The sample carries hundreds of thousands of distinct CDR3 sequences, roughly 13% recorded once. The CDR3 spans 13 residues. The germline V gene encodes CDR1 KGHDR and CDR2 SFDVKD. J was trimmed by 9 bases and V by 3 bases; bases with no gene match: 3. The rearrangement uses TRBV24-1 and TRBJ2-3; 9 bases are shared with TRBD2. This TCR was sampled from a young man who received the YFV17D yellow fever vaccine. Source: PBMCs, taken on the day of the yellow fever booster vaccination. The CDR3 here is CATSDLAGTTQYF. Written as DNA, the CDR3 is TGTGCCACCAGTGATCTAGCGGGGACGACGCAGTATTTT.